Only a few counts were recorded for the clone carrying this T cell receptor beta chain. Its antigen is as yet unknown. Isolation of CD4+ naive, central memory, regulatory and stem cell-like memory cells was achieved by sorting via CD45RO/CCR7/CD25/CD127/CD95/CD27. V was clipped by 5 bases and J by 1 base, with 11 bases between them. Germline CDR1 MNHEY, CDR2 SMNVEV (reference sequence). The CDR3 length is 14 residues. The authors reverse transcribed all of the isolated RNA, so sequencing captured expressed TCRB transcripts. The assay was immunoSEQ multiplex PCR, and TCRdb's table has in-frame clones only and misses some. Counted here are about 640,000 clones, 9.5% to 15% occurring once; the ten biggest clones make up 0.09% to 0.15%. The data belong to a study of beta chain features in type 1 diabetes. Turning to the study itself: Comparable age, gender and cell yields were observed in patients relative to healthy donors. Across the samples, roughly 98 million sorted cells were examined in total. Study conclusions and caveats: Shortening of TCRB CDR3s, moderate but significant, appeared in all four CD4+ subsets of Type 1 diabetes patients.

The rearrangement joins TRBV27 to TRBJ1-1; D not certain. This TCR was recovered from a man aged 30-40 years with type 1 diabetes. Sequenced: naive CD4+ T cells from blood. The CDR3 loop is CASSTWTENTEAFF. The CDR3 DNA is TGTGCCAGCAGTACCTGGACCGAGAACACTGAAGCTTTCTTT.